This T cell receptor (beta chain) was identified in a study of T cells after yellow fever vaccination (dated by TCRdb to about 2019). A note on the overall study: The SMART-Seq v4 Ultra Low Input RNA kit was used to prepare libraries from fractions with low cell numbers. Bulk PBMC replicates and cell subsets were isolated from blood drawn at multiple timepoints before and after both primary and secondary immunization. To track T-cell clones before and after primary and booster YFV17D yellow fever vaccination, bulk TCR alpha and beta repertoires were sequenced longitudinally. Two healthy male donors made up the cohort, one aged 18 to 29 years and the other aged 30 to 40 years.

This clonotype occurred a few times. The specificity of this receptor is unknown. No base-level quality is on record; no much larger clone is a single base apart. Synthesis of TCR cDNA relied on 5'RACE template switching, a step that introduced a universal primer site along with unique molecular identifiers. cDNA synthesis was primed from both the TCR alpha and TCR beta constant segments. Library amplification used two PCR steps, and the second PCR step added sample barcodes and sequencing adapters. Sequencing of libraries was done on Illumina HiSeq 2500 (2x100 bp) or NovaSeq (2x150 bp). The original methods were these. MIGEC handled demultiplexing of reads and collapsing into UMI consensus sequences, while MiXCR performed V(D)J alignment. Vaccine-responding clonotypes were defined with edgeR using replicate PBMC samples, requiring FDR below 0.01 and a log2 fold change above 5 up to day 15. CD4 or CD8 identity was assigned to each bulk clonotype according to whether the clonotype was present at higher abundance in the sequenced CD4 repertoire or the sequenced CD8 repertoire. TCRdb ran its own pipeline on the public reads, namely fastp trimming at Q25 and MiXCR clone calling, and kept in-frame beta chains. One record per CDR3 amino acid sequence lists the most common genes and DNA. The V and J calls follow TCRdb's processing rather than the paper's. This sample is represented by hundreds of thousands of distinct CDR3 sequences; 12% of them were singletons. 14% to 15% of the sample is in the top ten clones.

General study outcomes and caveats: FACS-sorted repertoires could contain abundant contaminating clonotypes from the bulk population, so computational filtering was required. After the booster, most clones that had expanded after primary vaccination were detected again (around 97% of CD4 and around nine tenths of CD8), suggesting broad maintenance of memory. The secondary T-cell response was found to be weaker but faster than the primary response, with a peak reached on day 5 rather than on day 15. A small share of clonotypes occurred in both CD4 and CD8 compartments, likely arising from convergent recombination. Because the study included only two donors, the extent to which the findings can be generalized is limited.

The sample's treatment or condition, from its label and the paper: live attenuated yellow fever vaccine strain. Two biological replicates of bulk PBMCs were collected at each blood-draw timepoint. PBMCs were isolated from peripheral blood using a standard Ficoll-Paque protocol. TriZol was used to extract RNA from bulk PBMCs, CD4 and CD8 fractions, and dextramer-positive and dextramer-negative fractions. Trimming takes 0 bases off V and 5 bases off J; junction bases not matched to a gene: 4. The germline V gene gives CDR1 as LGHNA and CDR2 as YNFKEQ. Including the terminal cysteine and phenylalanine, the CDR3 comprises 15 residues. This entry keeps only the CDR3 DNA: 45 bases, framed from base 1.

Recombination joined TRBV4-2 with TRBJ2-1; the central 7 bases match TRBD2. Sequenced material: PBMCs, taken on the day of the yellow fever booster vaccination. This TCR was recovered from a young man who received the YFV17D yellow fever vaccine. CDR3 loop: CASSQDWLADNEQFF. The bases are TGTGCCAGCAGCCAAGACTGGCTAGCGGACAATGAGCAGTTCTTC.